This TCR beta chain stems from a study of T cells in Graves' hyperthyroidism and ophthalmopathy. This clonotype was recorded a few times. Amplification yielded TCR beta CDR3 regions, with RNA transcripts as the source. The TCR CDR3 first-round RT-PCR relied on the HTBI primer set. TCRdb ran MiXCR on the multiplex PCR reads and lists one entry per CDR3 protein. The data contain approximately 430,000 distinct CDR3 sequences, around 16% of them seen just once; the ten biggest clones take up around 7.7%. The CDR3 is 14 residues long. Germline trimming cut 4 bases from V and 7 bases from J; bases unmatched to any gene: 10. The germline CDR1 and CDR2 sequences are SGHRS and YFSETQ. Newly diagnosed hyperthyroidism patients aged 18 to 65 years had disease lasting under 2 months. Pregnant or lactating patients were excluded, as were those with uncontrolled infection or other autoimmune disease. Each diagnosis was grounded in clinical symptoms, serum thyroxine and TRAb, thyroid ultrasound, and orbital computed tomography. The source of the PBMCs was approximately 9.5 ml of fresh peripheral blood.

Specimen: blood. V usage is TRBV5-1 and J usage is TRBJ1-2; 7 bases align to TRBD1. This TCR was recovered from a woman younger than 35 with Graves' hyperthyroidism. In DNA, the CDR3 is TGCGCCAGCAGCCCCAGACAGGGAGATTCTGGCTACACCTTC. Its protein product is CASSPRQGDSGYTF.